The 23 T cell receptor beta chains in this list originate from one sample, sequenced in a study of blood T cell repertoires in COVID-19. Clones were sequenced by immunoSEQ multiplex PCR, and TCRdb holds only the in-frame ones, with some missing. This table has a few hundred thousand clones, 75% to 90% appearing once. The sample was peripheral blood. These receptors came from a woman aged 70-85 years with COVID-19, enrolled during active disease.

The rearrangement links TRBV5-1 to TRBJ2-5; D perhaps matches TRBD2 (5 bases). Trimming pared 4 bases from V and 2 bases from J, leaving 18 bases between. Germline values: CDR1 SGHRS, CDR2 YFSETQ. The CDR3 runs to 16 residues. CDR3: CASSPGRGNVQETQYF. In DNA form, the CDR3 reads TGCGCCAGCAGCCCTGGTCGGGGTAACGTACAAGAGACCCAGTACTTC.

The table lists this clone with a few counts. The DNA of the CDR3 is TGTGCCAGCAGTGAAGCGAGTAGATCGCCCCAGCATTTT. This codes for CASSEASRSPQHF. This chain joins TRBV6-1 and TRBJ1-5; D gene uncertain. Germline V gives CDR1 MNHNS, CDR2 SASEGT. The CDR3 extends over 13 amino acids. V was pared by 0 bases and J by 9 bases, with 9 bases between.

Here the CDR3 DNA reads TGTGCCAGCAGCCAAGCGGCGGGGGGCACAGATACGCAGTATTTT. Its translation: CASSQAAGGTDTQYF. The chain recombines TRBV3-1 (or the pseudogene TRBV3-2) with TRBJ2-3; TRBD2 agrees at 7 bases. The CDR3 consists of 15 residues. Germline V CDR1 and CDR2: LGHDT, YNNKEL (reference sequence). Trimming cost V 1 base and J 1 base; bases outside gene matches: 2.

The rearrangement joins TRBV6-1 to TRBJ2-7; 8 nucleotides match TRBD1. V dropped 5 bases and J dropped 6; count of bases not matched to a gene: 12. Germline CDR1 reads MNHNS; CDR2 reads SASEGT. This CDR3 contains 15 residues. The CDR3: CASSLSGGVPLEQYF. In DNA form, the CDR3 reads TGTGCCAGCAGTCTGTCAGGGGGCGTACCGCTCGAGCAGTACTTC.

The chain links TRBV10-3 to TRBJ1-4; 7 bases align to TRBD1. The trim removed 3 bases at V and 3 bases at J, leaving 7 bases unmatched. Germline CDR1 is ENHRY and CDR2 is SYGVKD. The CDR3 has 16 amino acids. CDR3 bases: TGTGCCATCAGTGAAGGAAGGGGGCGGGCTAATGAAAAACTGTTTTTT. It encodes CAISEGRGRANEKLFF.

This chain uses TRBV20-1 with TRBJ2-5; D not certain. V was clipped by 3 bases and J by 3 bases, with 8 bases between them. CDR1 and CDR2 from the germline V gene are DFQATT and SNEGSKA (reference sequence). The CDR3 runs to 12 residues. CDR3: CSASVREETQYF. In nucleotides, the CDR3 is TGCAGTGCTAGTGTCCGTGAAGAGACCCAGTACTTC.

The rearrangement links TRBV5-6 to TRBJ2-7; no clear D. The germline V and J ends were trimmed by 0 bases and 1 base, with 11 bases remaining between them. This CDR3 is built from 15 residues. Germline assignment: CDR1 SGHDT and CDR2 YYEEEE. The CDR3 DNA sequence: TGTGCCAGCAGCTTGGTTTTCGGCAGGTCCTACGAGCAGTACTTC. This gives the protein CASSLVFGRSYEQYF.

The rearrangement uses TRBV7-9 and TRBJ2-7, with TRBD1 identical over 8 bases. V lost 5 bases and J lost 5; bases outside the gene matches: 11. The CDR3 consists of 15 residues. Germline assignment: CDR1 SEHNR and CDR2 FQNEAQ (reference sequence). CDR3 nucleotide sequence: TGTGCCAGCAGCAGTCAGGGGGCACGGGACCACGAGCAGTACTTC. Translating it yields CASSSQGARDHEQYF.

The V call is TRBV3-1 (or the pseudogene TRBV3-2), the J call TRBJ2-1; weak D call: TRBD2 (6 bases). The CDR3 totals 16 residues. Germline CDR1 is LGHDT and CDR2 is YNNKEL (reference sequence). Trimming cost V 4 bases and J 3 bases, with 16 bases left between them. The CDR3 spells CASSRTLADYYNEQFF. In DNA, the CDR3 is TGTGCCAGCAGCCGGACATTAGCGGATTACTACAATGAGCAGTTCTTC.

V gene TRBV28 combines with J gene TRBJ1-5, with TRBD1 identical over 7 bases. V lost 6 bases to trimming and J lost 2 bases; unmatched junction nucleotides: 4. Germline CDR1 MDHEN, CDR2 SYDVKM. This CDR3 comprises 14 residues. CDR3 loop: CASSDRVGNQPQHF. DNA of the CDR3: TGTGCCAGCAGCGACAGGGTAGGCAATCAGCCCCAGCATTTT.

The CDR3 is CAWSRGTEGAETQYF. For the CDR3, the DNA is TGTGCCTGGAGCCGCGGGACAGAAGGTGCAGAGACCCAGTACTTC. The chain is built from TRBV30 and TRBJ2-5, with a weak D call TRBD1 (7 bases). Trimming took 3 bases from V and 4 from J, leaving 18 bases between them. The CDR3 totals 15 residues. Germline-derived CDR1 and CDR2 are GTSNPN and SVGIG (reference sequence).

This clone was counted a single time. The CDR3 nucleotides are TGTGCCAGCTCACCTTTTGACCCACTGGCAGGGGGCAACGAGCAGTACTTC. It is translated as CASSPFDPLAGGNEQYF. The V call is TRBV18, the J call TRBJ2-7; 8 bases are a match to TRBD1. This CDR3 spans 17 amino acids. Germline CDR1 KGHSH, CDR2 LQKENI. The V and J ends lost 3 bases and 5 bases, in that order; junction bases with no gene match: 15.

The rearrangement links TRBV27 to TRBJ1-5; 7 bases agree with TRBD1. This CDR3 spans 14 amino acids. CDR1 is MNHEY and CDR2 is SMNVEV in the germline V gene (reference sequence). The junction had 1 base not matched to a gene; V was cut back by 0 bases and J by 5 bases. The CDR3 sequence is CASSLSTGYQPQHF. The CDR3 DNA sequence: TGTGCCAGCAGTTTATCGACAGGGTATCAGCCCCAGCATTTT.

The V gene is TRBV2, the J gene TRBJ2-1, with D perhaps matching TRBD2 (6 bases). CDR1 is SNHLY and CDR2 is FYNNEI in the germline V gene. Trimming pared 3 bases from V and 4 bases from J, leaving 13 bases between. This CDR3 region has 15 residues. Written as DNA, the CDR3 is TGTGCCAGCAGTGACACTAGCTTTATTTACAATGAGCAGTTCTTC. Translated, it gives CASSDTSFIYNEQFF.

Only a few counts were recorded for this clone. DNA of the CDR3: TGTGCCTGGAGTCCCCGGAGGAACACTGAAGCTTTCTTT. This encodes CAWSPRRNTEAFF. The V call is TRBV30, the J call TRBJ1-1, with D unresolved. Trimming took 2 bases from V and 1 from J, leaving 8 bases between them. This CDR3 contains 13 residues. Germline V gives CDR1 GTSNPN, CDR2 SVGIG (reference sequence).

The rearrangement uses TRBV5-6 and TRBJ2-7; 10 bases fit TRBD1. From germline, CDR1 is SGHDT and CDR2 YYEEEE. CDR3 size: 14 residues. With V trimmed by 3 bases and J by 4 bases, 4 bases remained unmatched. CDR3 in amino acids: CASSSDRGRYEQYF. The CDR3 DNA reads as TGTGCCAGCAGCTCAGACAGGGGGCGGTACGAGCAGTACTTC.

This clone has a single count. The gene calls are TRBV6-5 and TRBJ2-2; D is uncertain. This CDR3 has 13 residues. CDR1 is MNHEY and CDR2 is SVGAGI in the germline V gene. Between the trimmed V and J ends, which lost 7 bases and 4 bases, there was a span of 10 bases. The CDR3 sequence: CASTVLGTGELFF. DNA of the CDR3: TGTGCCAGCACCGTACTCGGCACCGGGGAGCTGTTTTTT.

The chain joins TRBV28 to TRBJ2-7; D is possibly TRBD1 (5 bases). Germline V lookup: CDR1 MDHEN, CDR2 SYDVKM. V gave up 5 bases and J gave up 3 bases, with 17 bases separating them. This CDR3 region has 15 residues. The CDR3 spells CASSTNPVGLYEQYF. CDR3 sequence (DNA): TGTGCCAGCAGTACAAATCCGGTGGGGCTCTACGAGCAGTACTTC.

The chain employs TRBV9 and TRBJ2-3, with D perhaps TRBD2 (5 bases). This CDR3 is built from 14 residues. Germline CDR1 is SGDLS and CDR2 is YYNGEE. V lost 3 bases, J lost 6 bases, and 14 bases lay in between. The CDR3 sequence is CASSAGSAGDTQYF. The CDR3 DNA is TGTGCCAGCAGCGCGGGGAGCGCTGGGGATACGCAGTATTTT.

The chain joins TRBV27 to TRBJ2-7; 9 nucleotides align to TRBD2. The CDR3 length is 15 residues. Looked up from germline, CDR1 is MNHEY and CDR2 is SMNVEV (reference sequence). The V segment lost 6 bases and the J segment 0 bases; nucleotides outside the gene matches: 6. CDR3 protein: CASSHLAGNSYEQYF. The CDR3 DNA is TGTGCCAGCAGCCACCTAGCGGGGAACTCCTACGAGCAGTACTTC.

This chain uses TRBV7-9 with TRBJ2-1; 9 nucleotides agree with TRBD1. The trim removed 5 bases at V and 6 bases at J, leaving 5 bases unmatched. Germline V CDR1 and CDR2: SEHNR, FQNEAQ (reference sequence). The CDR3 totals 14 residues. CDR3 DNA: TGTGCCAGCAGCGCGGGACAGGGTGTCAATGAGCAGTTCTTC. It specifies CASSAGQGVNEQFF.

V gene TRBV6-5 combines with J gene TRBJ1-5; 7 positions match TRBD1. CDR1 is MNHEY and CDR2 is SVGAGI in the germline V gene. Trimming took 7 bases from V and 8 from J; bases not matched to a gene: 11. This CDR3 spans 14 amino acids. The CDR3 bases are TGTGCCAGCACCCCCCCGGGACAGATGGAGCCCCAGCATTTT. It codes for CASTPPGQMEPQHF.

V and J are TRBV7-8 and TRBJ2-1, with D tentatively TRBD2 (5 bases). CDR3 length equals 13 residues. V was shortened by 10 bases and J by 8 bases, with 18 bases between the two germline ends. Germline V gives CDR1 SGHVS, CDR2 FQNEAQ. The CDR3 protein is CAIRHGERDEQFF. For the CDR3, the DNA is TGTGCCATCCGGCATGGGGAGAGGGATGAGCAGTTCTTC.